The subject of this entry is one T cell receptor beta chain. Antigen specificity is unknown. Germline values: CDR1 MNHEY, CDR2 SMNVEV (reference sequence). The CDR3 runs to 18 residues. Trimming at V came to 8 bases and at J to 1 base, leaving 15 bases not matched to a gene. The data stem from a study of T cell responses to AZD1222 COVID-19 vaccine. Study as a whole: Doses given second, at about 4 or about 12 weeks, were pooled. Notes on the study in general: CD4 TCRs associated with vaccination spanned spike, dominating at 160-218 and 743-854.

TCRdb keeps only in-frame clones here, not all; method: immunoSEQ multiplex PCR. The data show some 120,000 clones, 90% seen once. The clonotype comes from an adult in good health. The sequencing used peripheral blood, collected on day 0 of AZD1222 vaccination. V and J are TRBV27 and TRBJ2-5, with 11 bases that match TRBD2. The CDR3 bases are TGTGCCAGCCGATCCGGGACCGCCGGACTAGCGGGCCAAGAGACCCAGTACTTC. It is translated as CASRSGTAGLAGQETQYF.